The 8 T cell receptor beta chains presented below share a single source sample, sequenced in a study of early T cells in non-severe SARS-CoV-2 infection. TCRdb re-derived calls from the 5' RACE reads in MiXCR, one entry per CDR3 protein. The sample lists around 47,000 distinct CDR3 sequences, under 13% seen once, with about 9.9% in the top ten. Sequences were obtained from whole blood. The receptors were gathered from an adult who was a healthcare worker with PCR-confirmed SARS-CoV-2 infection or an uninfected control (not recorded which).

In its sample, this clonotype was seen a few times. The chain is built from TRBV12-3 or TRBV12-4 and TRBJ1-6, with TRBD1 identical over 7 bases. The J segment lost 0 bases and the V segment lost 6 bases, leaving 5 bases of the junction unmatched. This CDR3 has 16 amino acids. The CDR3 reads CASSPRQGSYNSPLHF. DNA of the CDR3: TGTGCCAGCAGCCCTCGACAGGGCTCCTATAATTCACCCCTCCACTTT.

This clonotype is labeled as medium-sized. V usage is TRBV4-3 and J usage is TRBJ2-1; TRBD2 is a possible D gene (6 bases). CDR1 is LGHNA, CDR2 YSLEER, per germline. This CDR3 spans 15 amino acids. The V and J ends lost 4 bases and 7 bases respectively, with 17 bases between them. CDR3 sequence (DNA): TGCGCCAGCAGCCCGGGGCAGCGGGTTGGGAATGAGCAGTTCTTC. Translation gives CASSPGQRVGNEQFF.

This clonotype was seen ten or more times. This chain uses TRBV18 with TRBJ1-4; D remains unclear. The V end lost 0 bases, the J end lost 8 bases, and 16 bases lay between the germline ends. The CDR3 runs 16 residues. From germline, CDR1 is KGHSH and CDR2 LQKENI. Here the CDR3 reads CASSPPTGLVGEKLFF. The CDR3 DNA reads TGTGCCAGCTCACCACCCACCGGACTCGTCGGCGAAAAACTGTTTTTT.

The CDR3 bases are TGTGCCAGCAGTGAATATCAGGGGGCGAGCGGGGAGCTGTTTTTT. Its protein product is CASSEYQGASGELFF. The V and J genes are TRBV28 and TRBJ2-2, with 8 bases aligning to TRBD1. Germline lookup yields CDR1 MDHEN and CDR2 SYDVKM. The CDR3 length is 15 residues. Germline trimming cut 5 bases from V and 7 bases from J; bases unmatched to any gene: 9.

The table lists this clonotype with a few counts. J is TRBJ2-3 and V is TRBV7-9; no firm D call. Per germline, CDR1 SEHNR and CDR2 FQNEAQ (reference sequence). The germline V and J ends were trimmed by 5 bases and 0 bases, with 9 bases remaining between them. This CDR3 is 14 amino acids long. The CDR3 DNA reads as TGTGCCAGCAGCCTATCGACTAGCACAGATACGCAGTATTTT. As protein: CASSLSTSTDTQYF. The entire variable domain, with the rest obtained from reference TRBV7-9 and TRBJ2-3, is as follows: DTGVSQNPRHKITKRGQNVTFRCDPISEHNRLYWYRQTLGQGPEFLTYFQNEAQLEKSRLLSDRFSAERPKGSFSTLEIQRTEQGDSAMYLCASSLSTSTDTQYFGPGTRLTVL.

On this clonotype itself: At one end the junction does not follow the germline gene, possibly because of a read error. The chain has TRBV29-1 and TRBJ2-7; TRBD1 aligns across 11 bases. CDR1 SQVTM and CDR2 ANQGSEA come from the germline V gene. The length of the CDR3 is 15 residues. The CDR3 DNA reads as TGCGGCGTTGAATTAGGGGACAGGGGGACCTACGAGCAGTACTTC. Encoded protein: CGVELGDRGTYEQYF.

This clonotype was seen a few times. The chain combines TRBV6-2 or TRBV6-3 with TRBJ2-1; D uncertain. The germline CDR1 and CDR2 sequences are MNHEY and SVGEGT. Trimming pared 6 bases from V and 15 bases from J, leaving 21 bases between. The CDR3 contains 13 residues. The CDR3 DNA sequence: TGTGCCAGCAGCATAGATTTCCCTGGCGAGGTGTTCTTC. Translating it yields CASSIDFPGEVFF.

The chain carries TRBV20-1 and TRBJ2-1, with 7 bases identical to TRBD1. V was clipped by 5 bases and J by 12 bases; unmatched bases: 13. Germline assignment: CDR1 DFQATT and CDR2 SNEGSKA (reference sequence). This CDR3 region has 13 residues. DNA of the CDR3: TGCAGTGCTGGGACAGTGGATACGTTACGGCAGTTCTTC. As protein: CSAGTVDTLRQFF.